Shown below are 10 T cell receptor beta chains from a single sample sequenced in a study of CD8+CD57+ T cells in acquired aplastic anemia. Using genomic DNA as the template, TCR beta VDJ and CDR3 profiling was carried out. TCRdb re-called the reads through MiXCR, storing one row per CDR3 protein. The sample lists 150,000 or so distinct CDR3 sequences; approximately 52% were seen once. Patients picked for sequencing had shown CD8+CD57+ cell expansion detected by flow cytometry. Sequenced: sorted CD4+, CD8+, or CD8+CD57+ T cells (not recorded which) from PBMCs. These receptors all come from a human donor with aplastic anemia.

Many counts were recorded for this clonotype. V and J are TRBV10-2 and TRBJ2-1, with D tentatively TRBD1 (5 bases). The germline V and J ends were trimmed by 2 bases and 6 bases, with 14 bases remaining between them. CDR3 size: 15 residues. CDR1 WSHSY and CDR2 SAAADI come from the germline V gene. CDR3 sequence (DNA): TGCGCCAGCAGTGAGACAGGAGTGAAAGTCAATGAGCAGTTCTTC. Protein sequence: CASSETGVKVNEQFF.

This clonotype was observed at least ten times. The rearrangement links TRBV4-1 to TRBJ2-7, with 8 bases that match TRBD1. The CDR3 loop spans 14 amino acids. Germline assignment: CDR1 MGHRA and CDR2 YSYEKL. The V gene end was trimmed by 4 bases and the J gene end by 3 bases; junction bases not matched to a gene: 5. The CDR3 sequence is CASSPGQANYEQYF. CDR3 coding DNA: TGCGCCAGCAGCCCGGGACAGGCAAACTACGAGCAGTACTTC.

This clonotype has ten or more counts. The rearrangement uses TRBV4-1 and TRBJ1-1, with unresolved D. This CDR3 has 11 residues. V shed 8 bases and J shed 4 bases, with 8 bases lying between them. From germline, CDR1 is MGHRA and CDR2 YSYEKL. The chain's CDR3 is CASGGSTEAFF. The CDR3 bases are TGCGCCAGCGGAGGGAGCACTGAAGCTTTCTTT.

This clonotype has only a few counts. The chain has TRBV6-2 or TRBV6-3 and TRBJ2-7, with TRBD1 matching over 9 bases. The V gene's germline CDR1 is MNHEY and CDR2 SVGEGT. The V segment lost 2 bases and the J segment 3 bases; nucleotides outside the gene matches: 17. The CDR3 covers 19 residues. The CDR3 sequence: CASSYPDPPQTGGYYEQYF. CDR3 bases: TGTGCCAGCAGTTACCCCGACCCGCCCCAGACAGGGGGGTACTACGAGCAGTACTTC.

At least ten counts were recorded for this clonotype. The chain links TRBV6-1 to TRBJ1-1, with D unclear. Looked up from germline, CDR1 is MNHNS and CDR2 is SASEGT. CDR3 length equals 13 residues. The V gene lost 4 bases and the J gene lost 1 base, with 7 bases spanning the gap. Here the CDR3 DNA reads TGTGCCAGCAGTGTTATGTCGAACACTGAAGCTTTCTTT. Translated: CASSVMSNTEAFF.

This clonotype was seen a handful of times. J is TRBJ2-2 and V is TRBV20-1, with D unclear. The CDR3 runs 11 residues. Per the germline V gene, CDR1 is DFQATT and CDR2 is SNEGSKA (reference sequence). The ends were cut back, 5 bases at V and 7 bases at J, with 8 bases in the middle. The DNA for the CDR3 is TGCAGTGCTCCTTCTAACGGGGAGCTGTTTTTT. This encodes CSAPSNGELFF.

This clonotype was picked up many times. The J gene is TRBJ2-2, the V gene TRBV6-2 or TRBV6-3; perhaps TRBD2 as D (5 bases). This CDR3 contains 13 residues. V dropped 5 bases and J dropped 7 bases, with 11 bases sitting between them. From germline, CDR1 is MNHEY and CDR2 SVGEGT. CDR3 nucleotide sequence: TGTGCCAGCAGTCGACACGGAGGCGGGGAGCTGTTTTTT. This encodes CASSRHGGGELFF.

This clonotype was observed at least ten times. The CDR3 region is CASRSTGIFNEQFF. The CDR3 DNA follows: TGTGCCAGCAGATCGACAGGGATCTTCAATGAGCAGTTCTTC. The chain links TRBV5-6 to TRBJ2-1, with 7 bases aligning to TRBD1. Trimming took 5 bases from V and 6 from J; bases not matched to a gene: 8. CDR1 is SGHDT, CDR2 YYEEEE, per germline. This CDR3 spans 14 amino acids.

This clonotype came up many times. CDR3 loop: CASSNKQAYEQYF. CDR3 sequence (DNA): TGTGCCAGCAGCAATAAACAGGCCTACGAGCAGTACTTC. The rearrangement joins TRBV5-4 to TRBJ2-7, with D possibly matching TRBD1 (5 bases). Germline assignment: CDR1 SGHNT and CDR2 YYREEE (reference sequence). This CDR3 contains 13 residues. Trimming removed 4 bases from V and 2 bases from J, with 10 bases in between.

This clonotype was counted at least ten times. This chain connects TRBV7-6 to TRBJ1-1; D may be TRBD1 (6 bases). The CDR3 is 19 residues long. V lost 1 base, J lost 4 bases, and 25 bases lay in between. Germline CDR1 and CDR2: SGHVS and FNYEAQ. The CDR3 DNA follows: TGTGCCAGCAGCTTAGAAAATTCACTCAAACAGGGACTGGGCACTGAAGCTTTCTTT. This translates into CASSLENSLKQGLGTEAFF.